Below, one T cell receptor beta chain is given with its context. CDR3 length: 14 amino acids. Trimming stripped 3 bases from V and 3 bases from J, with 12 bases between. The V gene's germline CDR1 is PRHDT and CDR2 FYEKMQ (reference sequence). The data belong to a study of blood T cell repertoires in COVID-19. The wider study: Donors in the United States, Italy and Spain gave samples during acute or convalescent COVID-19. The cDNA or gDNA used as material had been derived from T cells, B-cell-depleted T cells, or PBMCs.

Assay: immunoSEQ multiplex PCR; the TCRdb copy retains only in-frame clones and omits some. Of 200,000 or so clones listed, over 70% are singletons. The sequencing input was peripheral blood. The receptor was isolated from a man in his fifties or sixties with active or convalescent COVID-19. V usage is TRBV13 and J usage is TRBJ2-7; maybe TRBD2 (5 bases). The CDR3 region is CASSFRQTSYEQYF. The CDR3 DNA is TGTGCCAGCAGCTTTCGGCAAACTAGCTACGAGCAGTACTTC.